Below are 19 T cell receptor beta chains sequenced from a single sample in a study of T cells of healthy individuals. TCRdb re-analysed the 5' RACE reads in MiXCR, keeping a single row per CDR3 protein. The data show 85,000 to 100,000 distinct CDR3 sequences, roughly 18% seen once. Receptors were obtained from a human donor in good health.

Concerning this clonotype: A much larger clone differs from this one at a single base, so this may be a read error. The chain combines TRBV5-8 with TRBJ1-5; D uncertain. Trimming took 0 bases from V and 6 from J, leaving 16 bases between them. The CDR3 covers 16 residues. Germline-derived CDR1 and CDR2 are SGHTS and YDEGEE. CDR3 coding DNA: TGTGCCAGCAGCTTGGTTCTGGCCACACTGGGTCAGCCCCAGCATTTT. Translation gives CASSLVLATLGQPQHF. Drawing the rest from reference TRBV5-8 and TRBJ1-5, the complete variable domain is EAGVTQSPTHLIKTRGQQATLRCSPISGHTSVYWYQQALGLGLQFLLWYDEGEERNRGNFPPRFSGRQFPNYSSELNVNALELEDSALYLCASSLVLATLGQPQHFGDGTRLSIL.

This clonotype was detected ten times or more. The rearrangement links TRBV20-1 to TRBJ2-7; 9 positions agree with TRBD2. The CDR3 totals 15 residues. Germline-derived CDR1 and CDR2 are DFQATT and SNEGSKA (reference sequence). J lost 5 bases, V lost 0 bases, and 8 bases had no gene match. The CDR3 region has the DNA TGCAGTGCTAGAGACCTCCCTAGCGGGGCGCACGAGCAGTACTTC. It yields the protein CSARDLPSGAHEQYF.

V is TRBV6-5 and J is TRBJ2-7; 9 nucleotides line up with TRBD2. This CDR3 has 18 residues. The trim removed 4 bases at V and 12 bases at J, leaving 25 bases unmatched. Germline loops: CDR1 MNHEY, CDR2 SVGAGI. The CDR3 spells CASSSLRLAGIPTREMYF. The CDR3 DNA follows: TGTGCCAGCAGTTCTTTGAGGCTAGCGGGGATTCCTACGCGAGAAATGTACTTC.

The genes are TRBV7-2 and TRBJ1-2, with TRBD1 matching over 7 bases. CDR1 is SGHTA and CDR2 is FQGNSA in the germline V gene. Germline trimming cut 0 bases from V and 7 bases from J; bases unmatched to any gene: 11. CDR3 size: 16 residues. The CDR3 DNA reads as TGTGCCAGCAGCTTAGCCCCCGGAGACAGGGCTCGTGGCTACACCTTC. Translating gives CASSLAPGDRARGYTF.

This clonotype has at least ten counts. The chain links TRBV6-2 or TRBV6-3 to TRBJ1-2; D not resolved. CDR1 MNHEY and CDR2 SVGEGT come from the germline V gene. V lost 4 bases and J 8 bases, leaving 20 bases between the germline ends. The CDR3 runs 15 residues. CDR3 DNA sequence: TGTGCCAGCAGTTCCCTACTAGCAGAGTACCGGGGCTACACCTTC. Protein product: CASSSLLAEYRGYTF.

This chain links TRBV15 with TRBJ1-2, with unresolved D. Deletions cut 5 bases from V and 4 bases from J, with 14 bases between. The CDR3 is 14 residues long. CDR1 and CDR2 (germline): LNHNV, YYDKDF (reference sequence). The CDR3 sequence: CATSQARSFYGYTF. The CDR3 DNA follows: TGTGCCACCAGCCAAGCCAGGTCTTTCTATGGCTACACCTTC.

Only a few counts were recorded for this clonotype. The V and J genes are TRBV28 and TRBJ1-4, with D unclear. V was clipped by 4 bases and J by 5 bases, with 11 bases between them. Germline assignment: CDR1 MDHEN and CDR2 SYDVKM. This CDR3 region has 14 residues. This CDR3 reads CASSSLGPNEKLFF. DNA of the CDR3: TGTGCCAGCAGTTCCCTCGGACCAAATGAAAAACTGTTTTTT.

This clonotype was found many times. V usage is TRBV7-2 and J usage is TRBJ2-4, with D perhaps matching TRBD1 (6 bases). Germline CDR1 and CDR2: SGHTA and FQGNSA. V was shortened by 3 bases and J by 9 bases, with 12 bases between the two germline ends. This CDR3 region has 13 residues. The DNA for the CDR3 is TGTGCCAGCAGCTTGGACAGACAAAGCATTCAGTACTTC. Protein: CASSLDRQSIQYF.

This clonotype was counted only a few times. This chain uses TRBV5-1 with TRBJ2-2; 7 bases map to TRBD1. The trim removed 0 bases at V and 5 bases at J, leaving 7 bases unmatched. Germline assignment: CDR1 SGHRS and CDR2 YFSETQ. The CDR3 is made up of 16 amino acids. In nucleotides, the CDR3 is TGCGCCAGCAGCTTGGCCTGGACAGGAGATACCGGGGAGCTGTTTTTT. This codes for CASSLAWTGDTGELFF.

This clonotype was observed at least ten times. The genes are TRBV7-9 and TRBJ2-4; D call uncertain. V lost 1 base to trimming and J lost 0 bases, with 7 bases between them. The CDR3 is 15 amino acids. Per germline, CDR1 SEHNR and CDR2 FQNEAQ (reference sequence). CDR3 sequence reads: CASSLEGIAKNIQYF. The DNA for the CDR3 is TGTGCCAGCAGCTTAGAGGGAATAGCCAAAAACATTCAGTACTTC.

This chain uses TRBV15 with TRBJ2-7; the match to TRBD1 covers 11 bases. This CDR3 is built from 15 residues. Per germline, CDR1 LNHNV and CDR2 YYDKDF (reference sequence). V was clipped by 4 bases and J by 6 bases; unmatched bases: 8. The CDR3 reads CATSMGTGGSGEQYF. The CDR3 nucleotides are TGTGCCACCAGCATGGGGACAGGGGGAAGTGGCGAGCAGTACTTC.

This clonotype was recorded at least ten times. The chain links TRBV20-1 to TRBJ2-4, with 7 nucleotides matching TRBD1. Germline CDR1 DFQATT, CDR2 SNEGSKA (reference sequence). V gave up 7 bases and J gave up 5 bases; unmatched junction bases: 5. CDR3 length: 12 residues. The CDR3 nucleotides are TGCAGTGTCGACAGGGCGGAAAACATTCAGTACTTC. Its translation: CSVDRAENIQYF.

This clonotype was detected ten times or more. The J gene is TRBJ2-4, the V gene TRBV7-8; tentatively, D is TRBD2 (6 bases). CDR1 and CDR2 from the germline V gene are SGHVS and FQNEAQ. V was clipped by 0 bases and J by 1 base, with 10 bases between them. CDR3 length: 16 amino acids. The CDR3 DNA reads as TGTGCCAGCAGCTTAGCGTGGAGGGAGGCCAAAAACATTCAGTACTTC. Its protein is CASSLAWREAKNIQYF.

The chain links TRBV20-1 to TRBJ2-7; D assignment may be TRBD1 or TRBD2 (5 bases each). This CDR3 has 15 amino acids. CDR1 and CDR2 from the germline V gene are DFQATT and SNEGSKA (reference sequence). The germline V and J ends were trimmed by 0 bases and 3 bases, with 15 bases remaining between them. This CDR3 is CSARDGRDLNYEQYF. The CDR3 DNA reads TGCAGTGCTAGAGATGGCCGGGACCTAAACTACGAGCAGTACTTC.

In this sample, this clonotype turned up a few times. The chain carries TRBV6-2 or TRBV6-3 and TRBJ1-3; no definite D call. Germline V gene lookup returns CDR1 MNHEY and CDR2 SVGEGT. V shed 0 bases and J shed 1 base, with 4 bases lying between them. The CDR3 spans 14 residues. The CDR3: CASSYSRSGNTIYF. The CDR3 nucleotides read TGTGCCAGCAGTTACTCGCGGTCTGGAAACACCATATATTTT.

V and J are TRBV9 and TRBJ2-1, with TRBD2 matching over 13 bases. Looked up from germline, CDR1 is SGDLS and CDR2 is YYNGEE. The V and J ends lost 4 bases and 6 bases, in that order; junction bases with no gene match: 4. The CDR3 is made up of 15 amino acids. The CDR3 spells CASSPRLAGGNEQFF. For the CDR3, the DNA is TGTGCCAGCAGCCCGCGACTAGCGGGAGGCAATGAGCAGTTCTTC.

This clonotype was found a few times. The J gene is TRBJ1-2, the V gene TRBV6-5; perhaps TRBD1 as D (6 bases). This CDR3 region has 13 residues. CDR1 MNHEY and CDR2 SVGAGI come from the germline V gene. V lost 6 bases and J lost 8, with 16 bases in between. The CDR3 spells CASRRDTGIGYTF. The CDR3 region has the DNA TGTGCCAGCAGACGCGATACAGGGATCGGCTACACCTTC.

This clonotype was counted a few times. A junction end diverges from the germline sequence, so it may reflect a read error. CDR3 loop: CASSYPRAPTF. The CDR3, as DNA: TGTGCCAGCAGTTATCCCAGGGCCCCTACCTTC. The rearrangement uses TRBV6-2 or TRBV6-3 and TRBJ2-5, with D possibly TRBD1 on 5 matching bases. Germline assignment: CDR1 MNHEY and CDR2 SVGEGT. This CDR3 is 11 amino acids long.

This clonotype appeared a few times. The chain links TRBV7-8 to TRBJ2-3; no clear D. Per germline, CDR1 SGHVS and CDR2 FQNEAQ. This CDR3 comprises 14 residues. The V end lost 5 bases, the J end lost 2 bases, and 11 bases lay between the germline ends. The CDR3 spells CASSPTGSTDTQYF. The CDR3 bases are TGTGCCAGCAGCCCTACCGGGTCCACAGATACGCAGTATTTT.